This T cell receptor beta chain was sequenced for a study of cytomegalovirus exposure and HLA in healthy donors. With 7 bases removed from V and 3 bases from J, the gap between germline ends came to 6 bases. This CDR3 is built from 11 residues. Germline values: CDR1 MDHEN, CDR2 SYDVKM. Overall study results and limits: The study recorded 150 to 200 TCR beta chains that were cytomegalovirus-associated. Confirmation was obtained in vitro that a few CMV-associated chains are specific for CMV antigens. In the analysis, some V segments, TRBV6-2 and TRBV6-3 included, were excluded as indistinguishable.

The PCR was carried out with 60 Vbeta primers and 13 Jbeta primers. Assay used: immunoSEQ multiplex PCR; TCRdb lists only in-frame clones, some missing. The repertoire holds 200,000 or so clones, with about 80% as singletons. Comments on this clone: Its antigen is as yet unknown.

These donors counted as nominally healthy when sampled, but unrecorded immune exposures were likely. Material for sequencing was PBMCs. This sequence was found in a man between 18 and 29 years old in good health and CMV-seronegative. J is TRBJ1-1 and V is TRBV28; D unclear. The CDR3 is CASIKYTEAFF. Written as DNA, the CDR3 is TGTGCCAGCATTAAATACACTGAAGCTTTCTTT. Filled out from reference TRBV28 and TRBJ1-1, the complete variable domain reads DVKVTQSSRYLVKRTGEKVFLECVQDMDHENMFWYRQDPGLGLRLIYFSYDVKMKEKGDIPEGYSVSREKKERFSLILESASTNQTSMYLCASIKYTEAFFGQGTRLTVV.